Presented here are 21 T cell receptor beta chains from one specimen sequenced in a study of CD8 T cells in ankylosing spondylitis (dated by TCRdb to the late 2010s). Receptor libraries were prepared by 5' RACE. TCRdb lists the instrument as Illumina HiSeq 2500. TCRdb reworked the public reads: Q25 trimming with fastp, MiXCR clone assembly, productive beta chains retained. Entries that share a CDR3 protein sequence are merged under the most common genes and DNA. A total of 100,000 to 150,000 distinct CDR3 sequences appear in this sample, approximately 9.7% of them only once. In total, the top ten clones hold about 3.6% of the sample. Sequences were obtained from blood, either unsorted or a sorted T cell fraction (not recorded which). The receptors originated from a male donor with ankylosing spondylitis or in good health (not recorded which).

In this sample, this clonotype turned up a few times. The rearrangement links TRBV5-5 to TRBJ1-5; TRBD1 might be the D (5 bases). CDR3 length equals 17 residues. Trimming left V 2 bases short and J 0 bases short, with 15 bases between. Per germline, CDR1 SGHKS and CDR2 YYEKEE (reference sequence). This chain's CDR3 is CASSFGQDTYSNQPQHF. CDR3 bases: TGTGCCAGCAGCTTCGGGCAGGACACATATAGCAATCAGCCCCAGCATTTT.

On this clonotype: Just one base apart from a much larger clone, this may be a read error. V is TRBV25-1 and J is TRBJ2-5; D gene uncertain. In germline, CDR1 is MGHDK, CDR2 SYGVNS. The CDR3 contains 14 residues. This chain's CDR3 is CASSGHTGQEIQYF. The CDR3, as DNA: TGTGCCAGCAGTGGCCACACGGGCCAAGAGATCCAGTACTTC.

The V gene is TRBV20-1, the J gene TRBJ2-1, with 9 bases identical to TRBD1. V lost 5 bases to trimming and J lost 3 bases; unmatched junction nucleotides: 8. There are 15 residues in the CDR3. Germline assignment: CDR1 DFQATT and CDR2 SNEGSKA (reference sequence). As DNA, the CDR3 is TGCAGTGCTCCAAAGACAGGGGGTGGCTACAATGAGCAGTTCTTC. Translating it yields CSAPKTGGGYNEQFF.

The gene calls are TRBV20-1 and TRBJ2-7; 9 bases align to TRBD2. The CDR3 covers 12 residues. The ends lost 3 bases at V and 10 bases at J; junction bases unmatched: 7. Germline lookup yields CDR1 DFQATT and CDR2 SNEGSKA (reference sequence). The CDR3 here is CSASDSGRYQYF. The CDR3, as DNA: TGCAGTGCTAGCGATAGCGGGAGATATCAGTACTTC.

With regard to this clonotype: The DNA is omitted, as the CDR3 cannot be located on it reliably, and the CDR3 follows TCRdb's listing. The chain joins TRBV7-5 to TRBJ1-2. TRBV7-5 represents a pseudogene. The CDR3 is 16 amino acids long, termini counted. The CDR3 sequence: CISVSEATTANYGYTF.

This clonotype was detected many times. CDR3 amino acids: CSALPTSGRASAKNIQYF. In nucleotides, the CDR3 is TGCAGTGCTCTCCCGACTAGCGGGAGGGCCTCGGCCAAAAACATTCAGTACTTC. This chain links TRBV20-1 with TRBJ2-4, with 14 nucleotides matching TRBD2. Looked up from germline, CDR1 is DFQATT and CDR2 is SNEGSKA (reference sequence). This CDR3 is built from 18 residues. The V gene end was trimmed by 5 bases and the J gene end by 1 base; junction bases not matched to a gene: 10.

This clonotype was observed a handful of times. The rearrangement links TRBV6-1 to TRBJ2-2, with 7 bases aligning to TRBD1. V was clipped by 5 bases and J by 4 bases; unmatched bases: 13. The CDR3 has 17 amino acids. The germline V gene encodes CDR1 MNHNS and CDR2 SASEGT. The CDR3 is CASSPPRQGAFTGELFF. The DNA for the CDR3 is TGTGCCAGCAGTCCCCCGAGACAGGGAGCCTTCACCGGGGAGCTGTTTTTT.

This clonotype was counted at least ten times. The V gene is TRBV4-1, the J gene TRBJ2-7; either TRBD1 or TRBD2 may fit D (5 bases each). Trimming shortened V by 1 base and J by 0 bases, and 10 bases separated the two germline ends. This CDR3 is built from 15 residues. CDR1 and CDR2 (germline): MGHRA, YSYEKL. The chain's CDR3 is CASSQGQGPSYEQYF. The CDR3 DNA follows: TGCGCCAGCAGCCAAGGGCAGGGACCCTCCTACGAGCAGTACTTC.

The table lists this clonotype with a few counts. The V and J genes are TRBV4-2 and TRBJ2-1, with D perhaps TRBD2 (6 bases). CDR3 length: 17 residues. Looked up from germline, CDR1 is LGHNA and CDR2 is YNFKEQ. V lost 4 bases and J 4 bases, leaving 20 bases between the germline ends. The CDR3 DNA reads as TGTGCCAGCAGCCCTGGGGCCGGCGGGGCGGGGTACAATGAGCAGTTCTTC. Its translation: CASSPGAGGAGYNEQFF.

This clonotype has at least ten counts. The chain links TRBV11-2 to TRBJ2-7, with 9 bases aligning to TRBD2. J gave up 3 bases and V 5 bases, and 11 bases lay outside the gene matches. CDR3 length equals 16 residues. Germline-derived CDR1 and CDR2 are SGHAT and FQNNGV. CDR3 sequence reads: CASSGRGLAYNYEQYF. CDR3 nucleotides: TGTGCCAGCAGCGGTAGAGGACTAGCGTATAACTACGAGCAGTACTTC.

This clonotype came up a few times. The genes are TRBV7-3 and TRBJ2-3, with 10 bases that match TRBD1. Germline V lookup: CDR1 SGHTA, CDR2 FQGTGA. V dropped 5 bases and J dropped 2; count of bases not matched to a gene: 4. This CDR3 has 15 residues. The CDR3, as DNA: TGTGCCAGCAGCCCTGGACAGGGGGACACAGATACGCAGTATTTT. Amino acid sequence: CASSPGQGDTDTQYF.

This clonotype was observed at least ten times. CDR3 in DNA: TGTGCCAGCAGCTTATATAGCGGGAAGGCAGATACGCAGTATTTT. Translation gives CASSLYSGKADTQYF. The J gene is TRBJ2-3, the V gene TRBV7-2; 8 bases match TRBD2. The CDR3 consists of 15 residues. The germline CDR1 and CDR2 sequences are SGHTA and FQGNSA. The V gene end was trimmed by 2 bases and the J gene end by 4 bases; junction bases not matched to a gene: 5.

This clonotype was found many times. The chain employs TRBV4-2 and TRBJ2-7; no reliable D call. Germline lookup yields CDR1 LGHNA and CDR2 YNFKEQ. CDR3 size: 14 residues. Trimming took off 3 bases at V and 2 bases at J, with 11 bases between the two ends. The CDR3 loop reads CASSQMPETYEQYF. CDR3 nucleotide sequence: TGTGCCAGCAGCCAGATGCCAGAAACCTACGAGCAGTACTTC.

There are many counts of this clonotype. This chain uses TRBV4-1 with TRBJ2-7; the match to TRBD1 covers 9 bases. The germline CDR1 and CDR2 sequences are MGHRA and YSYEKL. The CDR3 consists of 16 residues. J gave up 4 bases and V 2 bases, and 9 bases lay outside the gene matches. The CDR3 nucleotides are TGCGCCAGCAGCCAACTCGCCGGACAGGGGCTTTACGAGCAGTACTTC. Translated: CASSQLAGQGLYEQYF.

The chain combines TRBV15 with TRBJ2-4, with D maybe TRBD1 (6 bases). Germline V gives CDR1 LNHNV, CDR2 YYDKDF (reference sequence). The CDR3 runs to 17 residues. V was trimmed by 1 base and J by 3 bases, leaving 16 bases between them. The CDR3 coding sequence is TGTGCCACCAGCAGAGGAGTTTCAGGGGACGACAAAAACATTCAGTACTTC. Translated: CATSRGVSGDDKNIQYF. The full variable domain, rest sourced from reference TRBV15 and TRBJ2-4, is DAMVIQNPRYQVTQFGKPVTLSCSQTLNHNVMYWYQQKSSQAPKLLFHYYDKDFNNEADTPDNFQSRRPNTSFCFLDIRSPGLGDTAMYLCATSRGVSGDDKNIQYFGAGTRLSVL.

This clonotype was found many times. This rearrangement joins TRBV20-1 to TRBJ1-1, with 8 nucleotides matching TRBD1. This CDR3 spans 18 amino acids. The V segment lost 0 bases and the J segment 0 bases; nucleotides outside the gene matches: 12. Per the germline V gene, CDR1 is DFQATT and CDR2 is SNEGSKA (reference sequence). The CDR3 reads CSARDQLGRGQMNTEAFF. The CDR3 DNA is TGCAGTGCTAGAGATCAGCTCGGCAGGGGGCAGATGAACACTGAAGCTTTCTTT.

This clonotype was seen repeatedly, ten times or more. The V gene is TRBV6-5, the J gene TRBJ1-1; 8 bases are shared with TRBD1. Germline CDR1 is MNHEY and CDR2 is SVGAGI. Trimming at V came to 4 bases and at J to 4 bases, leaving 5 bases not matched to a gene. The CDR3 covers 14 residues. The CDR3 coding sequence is TGTGCCAGCAGTTCTCCCGACAGGGGCACTGAAGCTTTCTTT. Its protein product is CASSSPDRGTEAFF.

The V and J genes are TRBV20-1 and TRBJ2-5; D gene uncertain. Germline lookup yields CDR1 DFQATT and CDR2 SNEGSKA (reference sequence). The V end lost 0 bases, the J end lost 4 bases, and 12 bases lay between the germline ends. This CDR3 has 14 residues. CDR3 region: CSARDGVLRETQYF. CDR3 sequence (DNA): TGCAGTGCTAGAGACGGAGTACTAAGAGAGACCCAGTACTTC.

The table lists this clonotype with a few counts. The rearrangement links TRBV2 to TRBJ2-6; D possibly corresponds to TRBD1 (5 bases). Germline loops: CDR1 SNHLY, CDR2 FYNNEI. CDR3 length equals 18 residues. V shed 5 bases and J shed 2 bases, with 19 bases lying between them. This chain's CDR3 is CASSFVSPGFAGANVLTF. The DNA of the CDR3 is TGTGCCAGCAGTTTTGTCAGTCCAGGGTTCGCTGGGGCCAACGTCCTGACTTTC.

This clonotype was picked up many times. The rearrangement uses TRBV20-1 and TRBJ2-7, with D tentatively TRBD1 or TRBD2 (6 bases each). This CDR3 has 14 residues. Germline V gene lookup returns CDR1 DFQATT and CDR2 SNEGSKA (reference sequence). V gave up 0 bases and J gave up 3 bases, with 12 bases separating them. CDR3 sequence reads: CSARDGGGDYEQYF. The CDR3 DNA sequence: TGCAGTGCTAGAGATGGAGGGGGTGACTACGAGCAGTACTTC.

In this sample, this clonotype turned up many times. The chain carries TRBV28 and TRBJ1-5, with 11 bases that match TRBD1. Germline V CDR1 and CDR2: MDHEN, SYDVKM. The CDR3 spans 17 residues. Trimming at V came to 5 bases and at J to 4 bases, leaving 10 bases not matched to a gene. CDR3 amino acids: CASSPHSDRGRNQPQHF. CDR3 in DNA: TGTGCCAGCAGTCCTCATTCGGACAGGGGGCGAAATCAGCCCCAGCATTTT.